The next 13 T cell receptor beta chains were all read from a single sample in a study of blood T cell repertoires in COVID-19. The protocol was immunoSEQ multiplex PCR, while the TCRdb copy is restricted to in-frame clones and leaves out a portion. The sample comprises hundreds of thousands of clones, about 90% of which are singletons, and 1.5% rests with the top ten. Source material: peripheral blood. All receptors come from a woman between 35 and 50 years old who had recovered from COVID-19.

The chain links TRBV6-5 to TRBJ1-1, with a weak D call TRBD1 (5 bases). The germline V gene encodes CDR1 MNHEY and CDR2 SVGAGI. V lost 6 bases to trimming and J lost 1 base, with 12 bases between them. The CDR3 has 14 residues. This chain's CDR3 is CASRRGVANTEAFF. The CDR3 region has the DNA TGTGCCAGCAGGCGGGGGGTCGCGAACACTGAAGCTTTCTTT.

V and J are TRBV10-3 and TRBJ1-2; 9 bases match TRBD1. CDR3 length: 13 amino acids. Germline V lookup: CDR1 ENHRY, CDR2 SYGVKD. The V gene end was trimmed by 5 bases and the J gene end by 6 bases; junction bases not matched to a gene: 4. CDR3 in amino acids: CAISPQGADGYTF. For the CDR3, the DNA is TGTGCCATCAGTCCACAGGGGGCGGATGGCTACACCTTC.

This clone was observed a single time. The chain couples TRBV3-1 (or the pseudogene TRBV3-2) to TRBJ1-1; tentatively, D is TRBD1 (6 bases). V lost 4 bases and J 1 base, leaving 10 bases between the germline ends. The CDR3 has 14 residues. The germline V gene has CDR1 LGHDT and CDR2 YNNKEL (reference sequence). Written as DNA, the CDR3 is TGTGCCAGCAGCCCTTGGGACAAGAACACTGAAGCTTTCTTT. Amino acids: CASSPWDKNTEAFF.

This clone appeared a few times. V is TRBV19 and J is TRBJ1-1; 7 positions match TRBD1. This CDR3 has 14 amino acids. Unmatched junction bases numbered 7, after V lost 7 bases and J lost 2 bases. In germline, CDR1 is LNHDA, CDR2 SQIVND (reference sequence). The CDR3 spells CASKTTGINTEAFF. The CDR3 region has the DNA TGTGCCAGTAAGACGACAGGGATCAACACTGAAGCTTTCTTT.

V is TRBV5-1 and J is TRBJ2-1; 14 positions match TRBD2. CDR1 and CDR2 from the germline V gene are SGHRS and YFSETQ. Trimming cost V 5 bases and J 5 bases; bases outside gene matches: 6. The CDR3 has 16 amino acids. The CDR3 loop reads CASSPLTSGGDNEQFF. The CDR3 nucleotides read TGCGCCAGCAGTCCTCTGACTAGCGGGGGGGACAATGAGCAGTTCTTC.

This chain links TRBV5-1 with TRBJ1-4, with 7 positions matching TRBD1. Germline CDR1 reads SGHRS; CDR2 reads YFSETQ. This CDR3 is built from 16 residues. J was trimmed by 0 bases and V by 1 base; bases with no gene match: 3. CDR3 in amino acids: CASSLRDSATNEKLFF. The CDR3 nucleotides are TGCGCCAGCAGCTTGCGGGACAGTGCAACTAATGAAAAACTGTTTTTT.

The chain uses TRBV19 and TRBJ2-5; the match to TRBD1 covers 7 bases. V dropped 5 bases and J dropped 0; count of bases not matched to a gene: 12. This CDR3 has 17 amino acids. CDR1 is LNHDA and CDR2 is SQIVND in the germline V gene (reference sequence). Here the CDR3 reads CASSPHRGDLYQETQYF. The DNA of the CDR3 is TGTGCCAGTAGTCCCCACAGGGGCGACCTGTACCAAGAGACCCAGTACTTC.

CDR3 sequence reads: CASSWYRGGVEKLFF. The CDR3 DNA reads TGTGCCAGCAGCTGGTACAGGGGCGGTGTAGAAAAACTGTTTTTT. The chain carries TRBV5-6 and TRBJ1-4; 7 bases fit TRBD1. Looked up from germline, CDR1 is SGHDT and CDR2 is YYEEEE. V was clipped by 3 bases and J by 8 bases; unmatched bases: 10. CDR3 size: 15 residues.

V usage is TRBV6-1 and J usage is TRBJ2-5; the match to TRBD2 covers 10 bases. CDR1 and CDR2 from the germline V gene are MNHNS and SASEGT. V lost 6 bases and J lost 3; bases outside the gene matches: 7. The CDR3 consists of 15 residues. The CDR3, as DNA: TGTGCCAGCAGCCGCGCCCTAGCGGGGGAAGAGACCCAGTACTTC. Translated, it gives CASSRALAGEETQYF.

The rearrangement uses TRBV5-1 and TRBJ2-2; 7 bases match TRBD1. Germline V lookup: CDR1 SGHRS, CDR2 YFSETQ. This CDR3 has 17 residues. J was trimmed by 6 bases and V by 4 bases; bases with no gene match: 15. As DNA, the CDR3 is TGCGCCAGCAGCCTACGACAGGGTGGTGGTTTTTCCGGGGAGCTGTTTTTT. Translated: CASSLRQGGGFSGELFF. Based on the CDR3 plus reference TRBV5-1 and TRBJ2-2, the full variable domain is KAGVTQTPRYLIKTRGQQVTLSCSPISGHRSVSWYQQTPGQGLQFLFEYFSETQRNKGNFPGRFSGRQFSNSRSEMNVSTLELGDSALYLCASSLRQGGGFSGELFFGEGSRLTVL.

The rearrangement links TRBV7-2 to TRBJ1-2, with 7 positions matching TRBD1. This CDR3 region has 16 residues. The germline CDR1 and CDR2 sequences are SGHTA and FQGNSA. Germline trimming cut 0 bases from V and 3 bases from J; bases unmatched to any gene: 7. The CDR3 loop is CASSLAGQAEYYGYTF. CDR3 coding DNA: TGTGCCAGCAGCTTAGCTGGACAGGCCGAGTACTATGGCTACACCTTC.

V gene TRBV11-3 combines with J gene TRBJ2-3, with D possibly being TRBD2 (6 bases). Trimming pared 4 bases from V and 2 bases from J, leaving 19 bases between. Germline CDR1 reads SGHNT; CDR2 reads YENEEA. The CDR3 runs to 17 residues. The CDR3 loop is CASSSNSGGSITDTQYF. The CDR3 DNA sequence: TGTGCCAGCAGCTCCAATTCCGGGGGTTCAATCACAGATACGCAGTATTTT. Supplemented by reference TRBV11-3 and TRBJ2-3, the full variable domain reads EAGVVQSPRYKIIEKKQPVAFWCNPISGHNTLYWYLQNLGQGPELLIRYENEEAVDDSQLPKDRFSAERLKGVDSTLKIQPAELGDSAVYLCASSSNSGGSITDTQYFGPGTRLTVL.

The sample holds a few counts of this clone. The chain is built from TRBV21-1 and TRBJ2-7; TRBD1 is taken as the D call from the table, unchecked against the DNA. TRBV21-1 is classified as a pseudogene. The CDR3 is made up of 14 amino acids. The CDR3 nucleotides read TGTGCCAGCCCCCTGACAGAGAATATCTACGAGCAGTACTTC. This codes for CASPLTENIYEQYF.